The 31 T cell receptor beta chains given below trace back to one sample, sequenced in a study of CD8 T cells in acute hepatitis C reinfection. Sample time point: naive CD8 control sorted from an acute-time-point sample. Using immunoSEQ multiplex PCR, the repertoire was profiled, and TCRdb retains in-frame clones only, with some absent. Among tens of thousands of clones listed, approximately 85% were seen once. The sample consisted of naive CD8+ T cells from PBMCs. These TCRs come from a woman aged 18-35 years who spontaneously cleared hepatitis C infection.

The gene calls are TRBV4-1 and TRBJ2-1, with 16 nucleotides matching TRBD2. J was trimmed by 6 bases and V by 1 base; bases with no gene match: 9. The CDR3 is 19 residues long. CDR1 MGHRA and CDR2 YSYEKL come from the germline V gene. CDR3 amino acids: CASSQAAGTSGRAGNEQFF. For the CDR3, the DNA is TGCGCCAGCAGCCAAGCCGCCGGGACTAGCGGGAGGGCCGGCAATGAGCAGTTCTTC.

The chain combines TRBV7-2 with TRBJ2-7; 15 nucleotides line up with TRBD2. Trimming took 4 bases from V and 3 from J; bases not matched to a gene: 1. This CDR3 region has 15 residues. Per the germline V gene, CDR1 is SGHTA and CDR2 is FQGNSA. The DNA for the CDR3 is TGTGCCAGCAGCTCGGGACTAGCGGGAGGCTACGAGCAGTACTTC. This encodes CASSSGLAGGYEQYF.

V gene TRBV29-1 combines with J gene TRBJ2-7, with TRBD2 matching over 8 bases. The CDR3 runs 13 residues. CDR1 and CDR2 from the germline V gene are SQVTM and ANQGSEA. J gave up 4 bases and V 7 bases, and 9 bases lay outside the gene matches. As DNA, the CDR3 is TGCAGCGCACAAAGCGGGAGCCGGTACGAGCAGTACTTC. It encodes CSAQSGSRYEQYF.

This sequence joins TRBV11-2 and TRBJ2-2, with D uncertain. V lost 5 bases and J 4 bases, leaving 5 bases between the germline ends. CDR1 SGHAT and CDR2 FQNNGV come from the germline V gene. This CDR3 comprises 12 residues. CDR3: CASSLLTGELFF. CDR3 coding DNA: TGTGCCAGCAGCCTCCTCACCGGGGAGCTGTTTTTT.

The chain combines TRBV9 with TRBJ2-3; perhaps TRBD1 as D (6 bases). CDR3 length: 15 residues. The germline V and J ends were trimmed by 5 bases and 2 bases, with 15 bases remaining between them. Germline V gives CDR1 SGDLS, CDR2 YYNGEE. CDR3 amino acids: CASRRTAETTDTQYF. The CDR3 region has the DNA TGTGCCAGCAGGCGGACAGCTGAAACCACAGATACGCAGTATTTT.

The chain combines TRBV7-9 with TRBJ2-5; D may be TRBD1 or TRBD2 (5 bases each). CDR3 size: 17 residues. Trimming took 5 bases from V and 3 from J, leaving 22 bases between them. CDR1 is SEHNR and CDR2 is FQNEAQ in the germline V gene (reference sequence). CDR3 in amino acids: CASSARSTGGGEETQYF. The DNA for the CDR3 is TGTGCCAGCAGCGCGAGATCAACAGGAGGAGGCGAAGAGACCCAGTACTTC.

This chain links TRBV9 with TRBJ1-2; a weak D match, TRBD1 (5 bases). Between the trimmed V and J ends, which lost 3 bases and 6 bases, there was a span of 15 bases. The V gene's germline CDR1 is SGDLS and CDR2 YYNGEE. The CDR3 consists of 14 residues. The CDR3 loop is CASSAIAGTDGYTF. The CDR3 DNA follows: TGTGCCAGCAGCGCAATCGCAGGGACGGATGGCTACACCTTC. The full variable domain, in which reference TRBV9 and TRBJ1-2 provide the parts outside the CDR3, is DSGVTQTPKHLITATGQRVTLRCSPRSGDLSVYWYQQSLDQGLQFLIQYYNGEERAKGNILERFSAQQFPDLHSELNLSSLELGDSALYFCASSAIAGTDGYTFGSGTRLTVV.

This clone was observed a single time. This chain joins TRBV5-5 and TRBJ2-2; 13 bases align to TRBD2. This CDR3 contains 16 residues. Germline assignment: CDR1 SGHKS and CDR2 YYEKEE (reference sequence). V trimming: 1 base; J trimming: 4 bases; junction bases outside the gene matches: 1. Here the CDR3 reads CASSLWTSGSTGELFF. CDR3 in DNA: TGTGCCAGCAGCTTGTGGACTAGCGGGAGCACCGGGGAGCTGTTTTTT.

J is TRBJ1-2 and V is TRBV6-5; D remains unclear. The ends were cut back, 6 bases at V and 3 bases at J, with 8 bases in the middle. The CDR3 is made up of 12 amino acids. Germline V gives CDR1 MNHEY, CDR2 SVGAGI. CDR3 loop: CASSPDDYGYTF. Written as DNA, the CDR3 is TGTGCCAGCAGCCCAGACGACTATGGCTACACCTTC.

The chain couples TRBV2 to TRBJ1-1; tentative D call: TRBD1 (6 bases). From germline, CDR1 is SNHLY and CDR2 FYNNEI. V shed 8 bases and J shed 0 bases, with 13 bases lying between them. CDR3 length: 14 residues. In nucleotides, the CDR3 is TGTGCCAGCCATACTGGACAGATGAACACTGAAGCTTTCTTT. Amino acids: CASHTGQMNTEAFF.

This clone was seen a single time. The CDR3 spells CASSDGQAYEQYF. In DNA form, the CDR3 reads TGTGCCAGCAGTGACGGACAGGCGTACGAGCAGTACTTC. This chain connects TRBV2 to TRBJ2-7; 7 bases are a match to TRBD1. Germline-derived CDR1 and CDR2 are SNHLY and FYNNEI. The CDR3 length is 13 residues. V was pared by 3 bases and J by 4 bases, with 3 bases of the junction left unmatched. Full variable domain (missing parts from reference TRBV2 and TRBJ2-7): EPEVTQTPSHQVTQMGQEVILRCVPISNHLYFYWYRQILGQKVEFLVSFYNNEISEKSEIFDDQFSVERPDGSNFTLKIRSTKLEDSAMYFCASSDGQAYEQYFGPGTRLTVT.

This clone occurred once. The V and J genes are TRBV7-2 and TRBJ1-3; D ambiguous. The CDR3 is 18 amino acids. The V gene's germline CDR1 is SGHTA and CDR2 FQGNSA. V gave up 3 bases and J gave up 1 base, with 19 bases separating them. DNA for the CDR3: TGTGCCAGCAGCTTGTTGGCCAGAGACCGATTTTCTGGAAACACCATATATTTT. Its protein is CASSLLARDRFSGNTIYF.

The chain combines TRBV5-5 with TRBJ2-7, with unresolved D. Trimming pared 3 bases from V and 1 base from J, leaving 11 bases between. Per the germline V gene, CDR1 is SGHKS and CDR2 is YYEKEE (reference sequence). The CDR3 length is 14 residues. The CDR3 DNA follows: TGTGCCAGCAGCTCTTTGGACGGATCCTACGAGCAGTACTTC. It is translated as CASSSLDGSYEQYF.

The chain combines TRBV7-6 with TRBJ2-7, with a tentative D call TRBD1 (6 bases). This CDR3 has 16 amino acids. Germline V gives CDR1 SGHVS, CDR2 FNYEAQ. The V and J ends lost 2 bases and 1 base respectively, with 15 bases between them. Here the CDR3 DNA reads TGTGCCAGCAGCTTAAAAGCGACAGGCGATTCCTACGAGCAGTACTTC. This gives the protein CASSLKATGDSYEQYF.

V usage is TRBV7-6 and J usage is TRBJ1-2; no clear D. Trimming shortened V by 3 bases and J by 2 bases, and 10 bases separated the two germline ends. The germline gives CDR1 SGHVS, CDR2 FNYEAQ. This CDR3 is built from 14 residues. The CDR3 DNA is TGTGCCAGCAGCTTGTCGGCAGTAAACTATGGCTACACCTTC. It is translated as CASSLSAVNYGYTF.

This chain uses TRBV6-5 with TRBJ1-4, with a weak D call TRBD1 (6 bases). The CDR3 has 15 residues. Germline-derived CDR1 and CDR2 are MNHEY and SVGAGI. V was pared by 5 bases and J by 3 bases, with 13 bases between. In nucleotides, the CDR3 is TGTGCCAGCAGTCCCGGTCAGGGGTCTAATGAAAAACTGTTTTTT. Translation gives CASSPGQGSNEKLFF.

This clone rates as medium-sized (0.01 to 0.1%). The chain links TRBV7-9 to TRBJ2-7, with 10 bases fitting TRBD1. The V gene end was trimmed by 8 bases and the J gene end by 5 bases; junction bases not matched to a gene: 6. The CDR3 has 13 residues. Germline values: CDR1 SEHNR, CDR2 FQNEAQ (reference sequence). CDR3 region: CASSDRGRNEQYF. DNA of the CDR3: TGTGCCAGCTCCGACAGGGGGCGCAACGAGCAGTACTTC.

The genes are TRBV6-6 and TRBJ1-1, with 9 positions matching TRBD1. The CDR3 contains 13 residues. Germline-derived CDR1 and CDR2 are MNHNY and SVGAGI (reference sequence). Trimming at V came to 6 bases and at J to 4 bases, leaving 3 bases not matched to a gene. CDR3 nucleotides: TGTGCCAGCAGGGGGACAGGGAGCACTGAAGCTTTCTTT. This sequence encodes CASRGTGSTEAFF.

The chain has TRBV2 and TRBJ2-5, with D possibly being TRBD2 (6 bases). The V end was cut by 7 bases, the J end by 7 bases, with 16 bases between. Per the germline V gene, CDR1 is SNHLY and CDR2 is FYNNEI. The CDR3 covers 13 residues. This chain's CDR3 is CASTETSERTQYF. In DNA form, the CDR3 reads TGTGCCAGCACCGAGACTAGTGAGAGGACCCAGTACTTC.

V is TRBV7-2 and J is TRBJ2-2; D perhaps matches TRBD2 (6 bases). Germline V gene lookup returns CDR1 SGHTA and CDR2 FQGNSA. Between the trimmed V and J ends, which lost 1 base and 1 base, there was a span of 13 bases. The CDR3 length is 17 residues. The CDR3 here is CASSLDGAGWNTGELFF. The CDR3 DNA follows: TGTGCCAGCAGCTTAGACGGCGCGGGGTGGAACACCGGGGAGCTGTTTTTT.

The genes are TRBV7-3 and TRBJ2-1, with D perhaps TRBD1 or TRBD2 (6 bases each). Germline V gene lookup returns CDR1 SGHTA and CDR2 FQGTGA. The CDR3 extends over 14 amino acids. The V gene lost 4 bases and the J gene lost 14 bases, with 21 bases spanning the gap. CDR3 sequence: CASSSGGDTSGKFF. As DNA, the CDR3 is TGTGCCAGCAGCTCCGGAGGGGACACGTCTGGAAAGTTCTTC.

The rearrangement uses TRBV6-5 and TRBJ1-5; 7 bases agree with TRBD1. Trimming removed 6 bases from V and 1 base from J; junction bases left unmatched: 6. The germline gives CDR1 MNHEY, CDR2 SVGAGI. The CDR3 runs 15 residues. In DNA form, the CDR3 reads TGTGCCAGCAGAACAGGGGAGTGGAGCAATCAGCCCCAGCATTTT. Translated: CASRTGEWSNQPQHF.

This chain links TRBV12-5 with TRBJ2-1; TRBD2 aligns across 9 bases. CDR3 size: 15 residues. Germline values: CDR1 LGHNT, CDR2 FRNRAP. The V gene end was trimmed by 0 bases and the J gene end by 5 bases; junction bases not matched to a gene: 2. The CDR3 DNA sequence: TGTGCTAGTGGTTTGGTACTAGCGGGTCACAATGAGCAGTTCTTC. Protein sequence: CASGLVLAGHNEQFF.

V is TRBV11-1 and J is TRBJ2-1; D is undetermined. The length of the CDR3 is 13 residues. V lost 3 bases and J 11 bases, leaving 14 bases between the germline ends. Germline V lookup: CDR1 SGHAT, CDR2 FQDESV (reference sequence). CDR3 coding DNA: TGTGCCAGCAGCTTCCCCGGCTCAAGGCAGCAGTTCTTC. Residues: CASSFPGSRQQFF.

Written as DNA, the CDR3 is TGTGCCAGCAGCCGAGCTTTAGGGGGGGCCTTTACTGAAGCTTTCTTT. Amino acids: CASSRALGGAFTEAFF. This chain joins TRBV4-2 and TRBJ1-1; tentatively, D is TRBD1 (6 bases). Germline CDR1 and CDR2: LGHNA and YNFKEQ. Trimming pared 4 bases from V and 5 bases from J, leaving 20 bases between. The CDR3 totals 16 residues.

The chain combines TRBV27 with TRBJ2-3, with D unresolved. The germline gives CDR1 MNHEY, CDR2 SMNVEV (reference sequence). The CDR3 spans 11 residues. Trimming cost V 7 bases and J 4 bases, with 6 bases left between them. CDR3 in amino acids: CASTVADTQYF. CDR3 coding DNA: TGTGCCAGCACCGTAGCAGATACGCAGTATTTT.

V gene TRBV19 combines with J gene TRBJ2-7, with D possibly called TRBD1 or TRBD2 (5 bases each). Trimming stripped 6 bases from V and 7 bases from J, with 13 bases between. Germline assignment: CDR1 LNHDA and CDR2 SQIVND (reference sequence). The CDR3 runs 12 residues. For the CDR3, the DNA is TGTGCCAGTAGCCCAACCGAGGGGGAGCAGTACTTC. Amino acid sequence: CASSPTEGEQYF.

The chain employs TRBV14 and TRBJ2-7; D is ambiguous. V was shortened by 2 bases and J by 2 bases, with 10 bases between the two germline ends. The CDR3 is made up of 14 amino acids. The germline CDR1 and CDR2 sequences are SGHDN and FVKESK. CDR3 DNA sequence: TGTGCCAGCAGCCAAAGACCTCATGCCTACGAGCAGTACTTC. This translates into CASSQRPHAYEQYF.

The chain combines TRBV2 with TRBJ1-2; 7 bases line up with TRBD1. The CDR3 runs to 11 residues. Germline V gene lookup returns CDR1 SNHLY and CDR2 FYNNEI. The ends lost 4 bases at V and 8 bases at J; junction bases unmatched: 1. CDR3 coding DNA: TGTGCCAGCAGTGGAGGGGGCGGCTACACCTTC. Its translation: CASSGGGGYTF.

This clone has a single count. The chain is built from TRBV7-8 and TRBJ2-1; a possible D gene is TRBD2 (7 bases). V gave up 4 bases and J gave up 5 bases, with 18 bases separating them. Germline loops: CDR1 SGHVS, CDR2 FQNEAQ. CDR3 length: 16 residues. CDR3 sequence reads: CASSYRGAFDDNEQFF. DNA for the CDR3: TGTGCCAGCAGCTACCGGGGGGCCTTCGACGACAATGAGCAGTTCTTC.

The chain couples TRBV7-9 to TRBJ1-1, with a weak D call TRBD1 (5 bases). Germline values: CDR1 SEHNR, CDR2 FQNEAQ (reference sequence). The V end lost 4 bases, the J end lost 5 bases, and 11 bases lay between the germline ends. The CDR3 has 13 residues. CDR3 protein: CASSSLEGTEAFF. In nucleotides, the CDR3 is TGTGCCAGCAGCTCCCTGGAGGGGACTGAAGCTTTCTTT.